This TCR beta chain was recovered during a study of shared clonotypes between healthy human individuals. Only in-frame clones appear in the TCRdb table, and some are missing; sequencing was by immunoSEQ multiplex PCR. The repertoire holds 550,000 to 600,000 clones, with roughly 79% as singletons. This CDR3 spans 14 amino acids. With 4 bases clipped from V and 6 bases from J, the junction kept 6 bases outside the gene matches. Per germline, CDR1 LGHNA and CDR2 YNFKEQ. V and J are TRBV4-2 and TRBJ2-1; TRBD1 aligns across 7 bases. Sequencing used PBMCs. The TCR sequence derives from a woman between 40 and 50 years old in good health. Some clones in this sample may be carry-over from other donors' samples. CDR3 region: CASSPSPGGNEQFF. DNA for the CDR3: TGTGCCAGCAGCCCTTCTCCAGGGGGCAATGAGCAGTTCTTC.